These T cell receptor beta chains were read from a single sample in a study of shared clonotypes between healthy human individuals. Clones were read by immunoSEQ multiplex PCR, and TCRdb kept only the in-frame ones, dropping some. The sample carries around 640,000 clones, around 96% recorded once. The sequenced sample was naive CD8+ T cells sorted from blood. The receptor source for this set is a woman in her twenties or thirties in good health. CDR3s include the opening cysteine and the closing phenylalanine or tryptophan.

TRBJ1-1 | TRBV28 | CASRIGTGGAMNTEAFF
TRBJ1-2 | TRBV27 | CASSTGGSGYTF
TRBJ2-7 | TRBV4-1 | CASSQAAGGTYEQYF
TRBJ1-1 | TRBV6-5 | CASSQEGVGIYEAFF
TRBJ2-3 | TRBV7-9 | CASGTDTQYF
TRBJ1-5 | TRBV19 | CASSIDRGEDNQPQHF
TRBJ2-3 | TRBV7-8 | CASTQGVTDTQYF
TRBJ2-1 | TRBV5-6 | CASSLVKNEQFF
TRBJ2-3 | TRBV4-1 | CASSQDNKGFTDTQYF
TRBJ2-6 | TRBV5-8 | CASWGWAGANVLTF
TRBJ2-7 | TRBV7-7 | CASSLGDRGHEQYF
TRBJ2-3 | TRBV19 | CASSIIHSGRSPDTQYF
TRBJ1-2 | TRBV27 | CASSPRAGIGGYTF
TRBJ1-2 | TRBV4-2 | CASSTSVGHLYGYTF
TRBJ1-5 | TRBV19 | CASSIGQYNQPQHF
TRBJ2-7 | TRBV28 | CASSSTSVYEQYF
TRBJ2-6 | TRBV28 | CASSRTSGANVLTF
TRBJ2-7 | TRBV25-1 | CASSEWDSSYEQYF
TRBJ2-7 | TRBV5-6 | CASSTDTGDRGYEQYF
TRBJ2-7 | TRBV11-1 | CASTPGGQDYEQYF
TRBJ2-5 | TRBV2 | CAGQGHEETQYF
TRBJ2-7 | TRBV10-2 | CASHPGRGVYEQYF
TRBJ2-7 | TRBV15 | CATSRALIAGDDEQYF